These 20 T cell receptor beta chains were all obtained from the same sample, sequenced in a study of tumor-infiltrating lymphocytes in primary liver carcinoma. The blood RNA (from unsorted whole blood) was obtained, and germline DNA was also extracted. The authors made TCR beta cDNA from about 500 ng total RNA with a constant-region primer. Three nested multiplex PCR rounds, a slightly modified ARM-PCR method, built the TCR beta libraries. A C-beta reverse primer and TRBV1-TRBV30 forward primers served in each of the first two PCR rounds, at ten to eleven cycles apiece. TCRdb fed the multiplex PCR reads into MiXCR, producing one record per CDR3 protein. The sample lists around 210,000 distinct CDR3 sequences; about 65% were seen once. Sequencing was done on a sample of peripheral blood. The receptor set was obtained from a woman aged 55-69 years with primary liver carcinoma and hepatitis B virus infection.

Only a few counts were recorded for this clonotype. The chain couples TRBV28 to TRBJ1-5; a possible D gene is TRBD1 (6 bases). The CDR3 has 14 amino acids. The ends were cut back, 5 bases at V and 8 bases at J, with 16 bases in the middle. Germline V CDR1 and CDR2: MDHEN, SYDVKM. CDR3 in DNA: TGTGCCAGCAGTCTCCACAGGGTTGGGAAGCCCCAGCATTTT. Protein sequence: CASSLHRVGKPQHF.

This clonotype has a handful of counts. The chain couples TRBV14 to TRBJ2-1; 10 nucleotides align to TRBD2. V was clipped by 3 bases and J by 5 bases; unmatched bases: 4. The germline gives CDR1 SGHDN, CDR2 FVKESK. This CDR3 has 15 amino acids. The CDR3 protein is CASSHLAGGDNEQFF. The CDR3 nucleotides are TGTGCCAGCAGCCACTTAGCGGGAGGAGACAATGAGCAGTTCTTC. The full variable domain, in which reference TRBV14 and TRBJ2-1 provide the parts outside the CDR3, is EAGVTQFPSHSVIEKGQTVTLRCDPISGHDNLYWYRRVMGKEIKFLLHFVKESKQDESGMPNNRFLAERTGGTYSTLKVQPAELEDSGVYFCASSHLAGGDNEQFFGPGTRLTVL.

Points on this clonotype: Sequence at one end of the junction differs from germline and may be a read error. V and J are TRBV29-1 and TRBJ2-1, with 8 bases that match TRBD2. The CDR3 length is 16 residues. CDR1 is SQVTM, CDR2 ANQGSEA, per germline. The CDR3 loop reads CSVEAAGGPSYIEQFF. The DNA of the CDR3 is TGCAGCGTTGAGGCGGCGGGAGGACCCTCCTACATTGAGCAGTTCTTC.

Notes on this clonotype: It may be a read error: a sequence one base away is much more abundant. Because the CDR3 is missing its conserved closing phenylalanine or tryptophan, this is likely a read error. This sequence joins TRBV6-5 and TRBJ2-1; the D gene is possibly TRBD1 (6 bases). Germline V gene lookup returns CDR1 MNHEY and CDR2 SVGAGI. The length of the CDR3 is 14 residues. V was cut by 2 bases and J by 5 bases, with 10 bases left in between. For the CDR3, the DNA is TGTGCCAGCAGTTACCTGGGACACAACAATGAGCAGTTCATC. The encoded protein is CASSYLGHNNEQFI.

This clonotype was detected many times. V is TRBV6-1 and J is TRBJ2-5; D not resolved. Germline CDR1 and CDR2: MNHNS and SASEGT. Between the trimmed V and J ends, which lost 11 bases and 5 bases, there was a span of 3 bases. The length of the CDR3 is 8 residues. In nucleotides, the CDR3 is TGTGCCTCGGAGACCCAGTACTTC. It yields the protein CASETQYF.

V gene TRBV5-1 combines with J gene TRBJ2-3; 10 nucleotides agree with TRBD1. V shed 4 bases, J shed 3 bases, and the junction held 5 bases outside the gene matches. The germline gives CDR1 SGHRS, CDR2 YFSETQ. CDR3 length: 15 residues. The CDR3 DNA reads as TGCGCCAGCAGCCCCGGGACAGGGGTAACAGATACGCAGTATTTT. This sequence encodes CASSPGTGVTDTQYF.

Regarding this clonotype: This may stem from a read error, because a much larger clone lies one nucleotide away. The chain links TRBV6-6 to TRBJ2-2, with 7 positions matching TRBD2. CDR1 is MNHNY and CDR2 is SVGAGI in the germline V gene (reference sequence). V trimming: 2 bases; J trimming: 6 bases; junction bases outside the gene matches: 6. This CDR3 has 15 amino acids. The CDR3 here is CASSYTSAGAGELFF. CDR3 in DNA: TGTGCCAGCAGTTACACTAGCGCGGGCGCCGGGGAGCTGTTTTTT.

Comments on this clonotype: Being one base from a much bigger clone, this may be a read error. The genes are TRBV6-8 and TRBJ2-1, with TRBD2 matching over 8 bases. V shed 6 bases, J shed 7 bases, and the junction held 8 bases outside the gene matches. Germline lookup yields CDR1 MNHGY and CDR2 SAAAGT. The CDR3 is made up of 14 amino acids. CDR3 protein: CASRPGLGGNEQFF. The CDR3, as DNA: TGTGCCAGCAGACCGGGACTAGGGGGGAATGAGCAGTTCTTC.

To note about this clonotype: Given the absence of the conserved phenylalanine or tryptophan at the CDR3 end, a read error is likely. The V call is TRBV11-2, the J call TRBJ1-6; possible D gene TRBD1, 6 bases. Trimming took off 7 bases at V and 9 bases at J, with 22 bases between the two ends. This CDR3 has 16 residues. CDR1 is SGHAT, CDR2 FQNNGV, per germline. The CDR3 region has the DNA TGTGCCAGCATCACCCAACAGGGCGCATGGATTTCACCCCTCCACTCT. The encoded protein is CASITQQGAWISPLHS.

Comment on this clonotype: The conserved phenylalanine or tryptophan normally closing the CDR3 is absent here, so this likely arose from a read error. This chain links TRBV11-2 with TRBJ2-7, with D perhaps matching TRBD1 or TRBD2 (5 bases each). CDR1 is SGHAT, CDR2 FQNNGV, per germline. This CDR3 region has 14 residues. Here the CDR3 DNA reads TGTGTCAGCAGCTTAGCTCGGGGCGCCTACGAGCAGTACTTA. Protein: CVSSLARGAYEQYL.

V and J are TRBV10-3 and TRBJ1-5; no definite D call. The V and J ends lost 3 bases and 5 bases respectively, with 14 bases between them. Germline V CDR1 and CDR2: ENHRY, SYGVKD. The CDR3 covers 15 residues. CDR3 sequence: CAISDMDGGDQPQHF. The DNA for the CDR3 is TGTGCCATCAGTGACATGGACGGCGGGGATCAGCCCCAGCATTTT.

V is TRBV11-2 and J is TRBJ2-7; unclear D gene. The V end was cut by 0 bases, the J end by 5 bases, with 14 bases between. The V gene's germline CDR1 is SGHAT and CDR2 FQNNGV. The CDR3 loop spans 15 amino acids. The CDR3 reads CASSLEWWQIHEQYV. The CDR3 DNA is TGTGCCAGCAGCTTAGAATGGTGGCAGATCCACGAGCAGTACGTC.

This clonotype has just a few counts. This chain uses TRBV5-4 with TRBJ1-1; 7 nucleotides match TRBD1. Per germline, CDR1 SGHNT and CDR2 YYREEE (reference sequence). With V trimmed by 5 bases and J by 3 bases, 7 bases remained unmatched. The CDR3 has 14 residues. Written as DNA, the CDR3 is TGTGCCAGCAGACCGGGACAGAGAGACACTGAAGCTTTCTTT. It specifies CASRPGQRDTEAFF.

As regards this clonotype: Mismatch with germline at one junction end may stem from a read error. The rearrangement joins TRBV11-2 to TRBJ2-3; 7 nucleotides match TRBD1. This CDR3 spans 18 amino acids. Germline CDR1 and CDR2: SGHAT and FQNNGV. In nucleotides, the CDR3 is TGTGCCAGCAGCTTATTGGGCCGGGGACAGTTATTCACAGATACGCAGTACTTT. It yields the protein CASSLLGRGQLFTDTQYF.

Notes on this clonotype: The conserved final phenylalanine or tryptophan is absent from the CDR3, which likely points to a read error. The chain joins TRBV29-1 to TRBJ2-4; D is undetermined. This CDR3 spans 13 amino acids. Germline loops: CDR1 SQVTM, CDR2 ANQGSEA. V was shortened by 6 bases and J by 2 bases, with 11 bases between the two germline ends. CDR3 in amino acids: CSVVGGTKNIQYL. The CDR3 DNA reads as TGCAGCGTAGTGGGTGGGACCAAAAACATTCAGTACCTC.

Comments on this clonotype: A much larger clone sits a single nucleotide away, making a read error possible. V and J are TRBV6-6 and TRBJ1-5; TRBD1 might be the D (6 bases). The germline CDR1 and CDR2 sequences are MNHNY and SVGAGI (reference sequence). The CDR3 is made up of 13 amino acids. CDR3 sequence reads: CASKRQANRPQHF. The DNA for the CDR3 is TGTGCCAGCAAACGACAGGCGAATCGGCCCCAGCATTTT.

The V gene is TRBV30, the J gene TRBJ1-2; D remains ambiguous. The germline V gene encodes CDR1 GTSNPN and CDR2 SVGIG (reference sequence). V lost 0 bases, J lost 0 bases, and 8 bases lay in between. This CDR3 spans 14 amino acids. The CDR3 region is CAWSVMPTNYGYTF. DNA of the CDR3: TGTGCCTGGAGTGTTATGCCAACTAACTATGGCTACACCTTC.

Comment on this clonotype: Since a much larger clone is just one base distant, this may be a read error. V and J are TRBV29-1 and TRBJ2-1, with 10 positions matching TRBD2. The CDR3 is 15 residues long. CDR1 is SQVTM and CDR2 is ANQGSEA in the germline V gene. CDR3 amino acids: CSGVAGGLAYNGQFF. The CDR3 bases are TGCAGCGGGGTAGCGGGAGGACTTGCCTACAATGGGCAGTTCTTC.

This clonotype was detected a few times. A much more abundant neighbour one base away suggests this may be a read error. The chain uses TRBV11-2 and TRBJ2-2; weak D call: TRBD2 (6 bases). The CDR3 covers 15 residues. The germline V gene encodes CDR1 SGHAT and CDR2 FQNNGV. CDR3 bases: TGTGCCAGCAGCTTTTCTAGCGCAAACACCAGGGAGCTGTTTTTT. Translated: CASSFSSANTRELFF.

The chain couples TRBV28 to TRBJ1-1, with 7 bases aligning to TRBD1. Losses at the gene ends were 3 bases for V and 4 bases for J; bases not matched to a gene: 8. The CDR3 sequence is 15 residues long. Germline CDR1 reads MDHEN; CDR2 reads SYDVKM. In DNA, the CDR3 is TGTGCCAGCAGTTTCCTGACAGGGCGGAGCACTGAAGCTTTCTTT. Its translation is CASSFLTGRSTEAFF.